The sequence of this T cell receptor beta chain was determined in a study of blood T cell repertoires in COVID-19. V was trimmed by 0 bases and J by 7 bases, leaving 14 bases between them. Per the germline V gene, CDR1 is SGHRS and CDR2 is YFSETQ. The CDR3 has 15 residues. The data were produced by immunoSEQ multiplex PCR, yet TCRdb's version contains in-frame clones alone and is incomplete. Of some 120,000 clones listed, approximately 83% are singletons. V is TRBV5-1 and J is TRBJ2-1, with D possibly TRBD1 on 6 matching bases. The specimen was peripheral blood. This TCR was recovered from a man aged 55-75 years with acute or convalescent COVID-19. This chain's CDR3 is CASSLVVWTANEQFF. The CDR3 DNA reads TGCGCCAGCAGCTTGGTGGTCTGGACAGCGAATGAGCAGTTCTTC.